These 15 T cell receptor beta chains came from one sample sequenced in a study of cytotoxic CD8 clonotypes in ibrutinib-treated CLL (TCRdb year 2021). Library preparation employed the immunoSEQ multiplex PCR assay. This immuneACCESS table, as held by TCRdb, lists in-frame sequences with V and J called but not all clones. Of the missing ones, under half trace to an unresolved V gene in checked studies; the others have no known cause. This sample holds 150,000 to 200,000 clones; over 75% were observed only once. The ten largest clones add up to more than 2.5% of the sample. What this sample's time point label stands for: progressive disease on ibrutinib. The sequences come from PBMCs, collected at disease progression, from a patient treated with ibrutinib. The receptors originated from a human donor with chronic lymphocytic leukemia.

This sequence joins TRBV2 and TRBJ1-4; the match to TRBD1 covers 8 bases. J gave up 5 bases and V 6 bases, and 5 bases lay outside the gene matches. CDR1 and CDR2 (germline): SNHLY, FYNNEI. CDR3 length: 14 residues. CDR3 nucleotides: TGTGCCAGCAGGGCGACAGGGGCGAATGAAAAACTGTTTTTT. It translates to CASRATGANEKLFF.

The V and J genes are TRBV4-1 and TRBJ1-3, with D possibly being TRBD1 (5 bases). The V and J ends lost 1 base and 0 bases respectively, with 10 bases between them. The CDR3 is 16 residues long. The germline CDR1 and CDR2 sequences are MGHRA and YSYEKL. The chain's CDR3 is CASSQGRQSSGNTIYF. The CDR3 DNA sequence: TGCGCCAGCAGCCAAGGTAGACAGAGCTCTGGAAACACCATATATTTT.

A remark on this clone: A junction boundary mismatches the germline segment, possibly from a read error. V usage is TRBV18 and J usage is TRBJ2-5, with D hard to call. The germline CDR1 and CDR2 sequences are KGHSH and LQKENI. The CDR3 sequence is 17 residues long. The CDR3 DNA reads as TGTGCCAGCTCAACACCCGTATCAGCCGTTTTCCGAGAGACCCAGTACTTC. Protein product: CASSTPVSAVFRETQYF.

The rearrangement joins TRBV6-1 to TRBJ1-1, with TRBD1 matching over 9 bases. V trimming: 5 bases; J trimming: 5 bases; junction bases outside the gene matches: 3. The CDR3 consists of 13 residues. Germline values: CDR1 MNHNS, CDR2 SASEGT. CDR3 amino acids: CASSWTGVTEAFF. The CDR3 DNA reads as TGTGCCAGCAGTTGGACAGGGGTAACTGAAGCTTTCTTT.

The chain is built from TRBV4-2 and TRBJ2-7; TRBD2 matches 11 bases. The J segment lost 5 bases and the V segment lost 0 bases, leaving 15 bases of the junction unmatched. This CDR3 spans 19 amino acids. CDR1 and CDR2 (germline): LGHNA, YNFKEQ. CDR3 sequence: CASSQDYTSGRRVGNEQYF. CDR3 DNA sequence: TGTGCCAGCAGCCAAGATTACACTAGCGGGAGAAGAGTAGGCAACGAGCAGTACTTC.

CDR3 coding DNA: TGTGCCAGCAGCTTAGACAGGGGAAGTCAGCCCCAGCATTTT. Translation gives CASSLDRGSQPQHF. The gene calls are TRBV7-2 and TRBJ1-5, with 7 positions matching TRBD1. From germline, CDR1 is SGHTA and CDR2 FQGNSA. The CDR3 loop spans 14 amino acids. With 1 base clipped from V and 6 bases from J, the junction kept 3 bases outside the gene matches.

The chain employs TRBV30 and TRBJ1-4; tentative D call: TRBD1 (5 bases). The length of the CDR3 is 14 residues. Germline V gene sequence: CDR1 GTSNPN, CDR2 SVGIG (reference sequence). V shed 0 bases and J shed 7 bases, with 12 bases lying between them. The CDR3 loop is CAWSVGGVSEKLFF. In DNA form, the CDR3 reads TGTGCCTGGAGTGTCGGGGGAGTAAGTGAAAAACTGTTTTTT.

The rearrangement uses TRBV4-1 and TRBJ2-3; D is unclear. V was cut by 5 bases and J by 2 bases, with 14 bases left in between. The CDR3 spans 15 residues. Germline lookup yields CDR1 MGHRA and CDR2 YSYEKL. The CDR3, as DNA: TGCGCCAGCAGCGCCCTGGGCCCCTACACAGATACGCAGTATTTT. This sequence encodes CASSALGPYTDTQYF.

The chain uses TRBV28 and TRBJ2-6; D remains ambiguous. This CDR3 is 14 amino acids long. Germline V lookup: CDR1 MDHEN, CDR2 SYDVKM. The V gene lost 5 bases and the J gene lost 0 bases, with 5 bases spanning the gap. The CDR3 DNA reads TGTGCCAGCAGTCAACGCTCTGGGGCCAACGTCCTGACTTTC. Protein: CASSQRSGANVLTF.

This clone was picked up a small number of times. The chain combines TRBV7-8 with TRBJ2-7, with D unclear. Looked up from germline, CDR1 is SGHVS and CDR2 is FQNEAQ. Trimming left V 2 bases short and J 9 bases short, with 17 bases between. This CDR3 spans 14 amino acids. DNA of the CDR3: TGTGCCAGCAGCTTACCAGGTCTTAAGATTCGGCAGTACTTC. Translating it yields CASSLPGLKIRQYF. The whole variable domain, remainder taken from reference TRBV7-8 and TRBJ2-7, is GAGVSQSPRYKVAKRGQDVALRCDPISGHVSLFWYQQALGQGPEFLTYFQNEAQLDKSGLPSDRFFAERPEGSVSTLKIQRTQQEDSAVYLCASSLPGLKIRQYFGPGTRLTVT.

The chain combines TRBV27 with TRBJ2-1; 7 bases agree with TRBD2. The germline gives CDR1 MNHEY, CDR2 SMNVEV (reference sequence). V lost 2 bases, J lost 5 bases, and 12 bases stayed unmatched. This CDR3 region has 17 residues. The CDR3 DNA is TGTGCCAGCAGTTTAAGTTGGCGGGAGAGAATAAACAATGAGCAGTTCTTC. It codes for CASSLSWRERINNEQFF.

This chain uses TRBV7-2 with TRBJ1-5; D not resolved. CDR3 length: 13 residues. Between the trimmed V and J ends, which lost 3 bases and 6 bases, there was a span of 9 bases. The V gene's germline CDR1 is SGHTA and CDR2 FQGNSA. The DNA for the CDR3 is TGTGCCAGCAGCTTTGTGGTACGTCAGCCCCAGCATTTT. This gives the protein CASSFVVRQPQHF.

The chain uses TRBV28 and TRBJ2-6; D possibly matches TRBD1 or TRBD2 (5 bases each). Trimming shortened V by 5 bases and J by 4 bases, and 15 bases separated the two germline ends. The CDR3 sequence is 16 residues long. Germline CDR1 is MDHEN and CDR2 is SYDVKM. The CDR3 DNA reads as TGTGCCAGCAGTCCATCCCCCGGGGACGGGGCCAACGTCCTGACTTTC. Protein: CASSPSPGDGANVLTF.

V gene TRBV6-5 combines with J gene TRBJ2-7, with unresolved D. The CDR3 sequence is 13 residues long. V gave up 0 bases and J gave up 3 bases, with 6 bases separating them. CDR1 is MNHEY and CDR2 is SVGAGI in the germline V gene. The CDR3 sequence is CASSYSASYEQYF. In DNA, the CDR3 is TGTGCCAGCAGTTACTCTGCAAGCTACGAGCAGTACTTC.

The J gene is TRBJ2-5, the V gene TRBV27, with no clear D. This CDR3 comprises 13 residues. Germline V CDR1 and CDR2: MNHEY, SMNVEV (reference sequence). V was trimmed by 3 bases and J by 5 bases, leaving 10 bases between them. The CDR3 DNA sequence: TGTGCCAGCAGTTTTGAGGCCGGGGAGACCCAGTACTTC. This sequence encodes CASSFEAGETQYF.